This T cell receptor (beta chain) was retrieved from a study of blood T cell repertoires in COVID-19. This clone was observed a handful of times. The assay was immunoSEQ multiplex PCR, and TCRdb's table has in-frame clones only and misses some. The data contain about 200,000 clones, over 80% of them seen just once; the ten biggest clones take up around 1%. V shed 5 bases and J 1 base; nucleotides not matched to a gene: 5. Germline CDR1 and CDR2: GTSNPN and SVGIG (reference sequence). The CDR3 runs 14 residues. Sequencing used peripheral blood. The TCR originated in a man in his sixties with COVID-19, enrolled during active disease. The chain carries TRBV30 and TRBJ1-5; 7 bases line up with TRBD1. As DNA, the CDR3 is TGTGCCTGGCAGACAGGGACAAGCAATCAGCCCCAGCATTTT. Amino acids: CAWQTGTSNQPQHF.